The 14 T cell receptor beta chains presented below share a single source sample, sequenced in a study of CD8 T cells in ankylosing spondylitis. Via MiXCR, TCRdb re-called the 5' RACE reads, giving one row per CDR3 protein. The top ten hold 12% to 15% of the sample, which has roughly 140,000 distinct CDR3 sequences, around 42% seen once. The specimen was synovial fluid, either unsorted or a sorted T cell fraction (not recorded which). These receptor sequences come from a male donor with ankylosing spondylitis.

This clonotype was seen more than once but under ten times. The V gene is TRBV30, the J gene TRBJ1-1; D remains ambiguous. V was trimmed by 3 bases and J by 11 bases, leaving 13 bases between them. The length of the CDR3 is 11 residues. CDR1 is GTSNPN, CDR2 SVGIG, per germline (reference sequence). The CDR3 loop reads CAWRMTLEAFF. CDR3 bases: TGTGCCTGGAGAATGACTTTGGAGGCTTTCTTT.

The CDR3 region is CASSLVENEQFF. DNA of the CDR3: TGTGCCAGCAGCTTGGTTGAAAATGAGCAGTTCTTC. The genes are TRBV5-4 and TRBJ2-1; D is uncertain. Germline CDR1 is SGHNT and CDR2 is YYREEE (reference sequence). CDR3 size: 12 residues. Trimming took 0 bases from V and 7 from J, leaving 5 bases between them.

This clonotype has just a few counts. V usage is TRBV5-6 and J usage is TRBJ2-7; D tentatively reads TRBD1 or TRBD2 (6 bases each). The CDR3 spans 14 residues. Looked up from germline, CDR1 is SGHDT and CDR2 is YYEEEE. Trimming cost V 2 bases and J 5 bases, with 14 bases left between them. CDR3 in DNA: TGTGCCAGCAGCTTAATCAGGAGGGGGAACGAGCAGTACTTC. This encodes CASSLIRRGNEQYF. The full variable domain, rest sourced from reference TRBV5-6 and TRBJ2-7, is DAGVTQSPTHLIKTRGQQVTLRCSPKSGHDTVSWYQQALGQGPQFIFQYYEEEERQRGNFPDRFSGHQFPNYSSELNVNALLLGDSALYLCASSLIRRGNEQYFGPGTRLTVT.

This clonotype came up a few times. The chain is built from TRBV10-3 and TRBJ1-1; maybe TRBD1 (5 bases). Germline values: CDR1 ENHRY, CDR2 SYGVKD. CDR3 length: 16 residues. V was trimmed by 8 bases and J by 1 base, leaving 20 bases between them. The CDR3 region is CAIATMRVGENTEAFF. The DNA of the CDR3 is TGTGCCATCGCAACCATGAGGGTGGGGGAGAACACTGAAGCTTTCTTT.

The chain couples TRBV6-1 to TRBJ2-2; 7 bases align to TRBD2. The ends lost 7 bases at V and 1 base at J; junction bases unmatched: 9. This CDR3 has 16 residues. Germline V gene sequence: CDR1 MNHNS, CDR2 SASEGT. For the CDR3, the DNA is TGTGCCAGCACCCATGGGGGGAGGGGGAACACCGGGGAGCTGTTTTTT. Amino acid sequence: CASTHGGRGNTGELFF.

This clonotype was picked up a small number of times. The chain uses TRBV20-1 and TRBJ1-1, with 7 bases aligning to TRBD1. CDR1 DFQATT and CDR2 SNEGSKA come from the germline V gene (reference sequence). The trim removed 1 base at V and 4 bases at J, leaving 12 bases unmatched. The CDR3 is 16 residues long. CDR3 region: CSARVRGDRDSTEAFF. CDR3 in DNA: TGCAGTGCTAGAGTAAGAGGAGACAGGGACAGCACTGAAGCTTTCTTT.

This clonotype was picked up one time. The chain couples TRBV12-3 or TRBV12-4 to TRBJ1-4; D might be TRBD1 (5 bases). The CDR3 is made up of 15 amino acids. V lost 4 bases to trimming and J lost 0 bases, with 9 bases between them. In nucleotides, the CDR3 is TGTGCCAGCAGTTATGAGGGGACAACTAATGAAAAACTGTTTTTT. Translated, it gives CASSYEGTTNEKLFF.

The rearrangement links TRBV6-1 to TRBJ1-2; TRBD1 agrees at 11 bases. The CDR3 runs to 15 residues. The germline V gene has CDR1 MNHNS and CDR2 SASEGT. The ends lost 6 bases at V and 6 bases at J; junction bases unmatched: 9. CDR3 bases: TGTGCCAGCAGCGTCTCAGGACAGGGGGCGAATGGCTACACCTTC. Protein sequence: CASSVSGQGANGYTF.

The chain couples TRBV5-5 to TRBJ2-1; D tentatively reads TRBD1 or TRBD2 (6 bases each). There are 15 residues in the CDR3. Germline V gene lookup returns CDR1 SGHKS and CDR2 YYEKEE (reference sequence). With 1 base removed from V and 6 bases from J, the gap between germline ends came to 14 bases. The CDR3 region has the DNA TGTGCCAGCAGCTTGACTCTAGGGGGGTTCAATGAGCAGTTCTTC. Protein: CASSLTLGGFNEQFF.

A few counts support this clonotype. The rearrangement uses TRBV28 and TRBJ1-4, with a possible D match to TRBD1 (6 bases). CDR1 and CDR2 (germline): MDHEN, SYDVKM. The CDR3 extends over 15 amino acids. V lost 8 bases and J lost 4, with 17 bases in between. CDR3 sequence: CASSPQGIYNEKLFF. CDR3 sequence (DNA): TGTGCCAGCTCTCCACAGGGTATTTATAATGAAAAACTGTTTTTT.

This sequence joins TRBV10-3 and TRBJ2-1, with 8 positions matching TRBD1. Trimming cost V 6 bases and J 3 bases; bases outside gene matches: 13. The germline V gene encodes CDR1 ENHRY and CDR2 SYGVKD. CDR3 size: 17 residues. CDR3 in amino acids: CAIRKDRDPFYYNEQFF. CDR3 DNA sequence: TGTGCCATCAGGAAGGACAGGGATCCTTTTTACTACAATGAGCAGTTCTTC.

This clonotype was observed at least ten times. The V and J genes are TRBV25-1 and TRBJ2-1, with TRBD2 identical over 11 bases. V was pared by 3 bases and J by 9 bases, with 7 bases of the junction left unmatched. Germline CDR1 is MGHDK and CDR2 is SYGVNS. CDR3 size: 15 residues. The CDR3 protein is CASSEPVSGGVEQFF. As DNA, the CDR3 is TGTGCCAGCAGTGAGCCCGTTAGCGGGGGGGTTGAGCAGTTCTTC.

The chain employs TRBV2 and TRBJ2-5; 7 nucleotides agree with TRBD1. Germline trimming cut 9 bases from V and 5 bases from J; bases unmatched to any gene: 12. This CDR3 has 14 amino acids. CDR1 and CDR2 from the germline V gene are SNHLY and FYNNEI. The CDR3 nucleotides are TGTGCCAGAGGAGGCAGGGTCAGGGGGGAGACCCAGTACTTC. It is translated as CARGGRVRGETQYF. Together with reference TRBV2 and TRBJ2-5, the CDR3 gives the full variable domain: EPEVTQTPSHQVTQMGQEVILRCVPISNHLYFYWYRQILGQKVEFLVSFYNNEISEKSEIFDDQFSVERPDGSNFTLKIRSTKLEDSAMYFCARGGRVRGETQYFGPGTRLLVL.

This chain links TRBV11-2 with TRBJ2-1, with D possibly matching TRBD2 (6 bases). The CDR3 consists of 18 residues. Trimming took off 5 bases at V and 1 base at J, with 21 bases between the two ends. CDR1 is SGHAT and CDR2 is FQNNGV in the germline V gene. CDR3 nucleotide sequence: TGTGCCAGCAGCCTCTTAGTATGTTGCGGGGCATCCTACAATGAGCAGTTCTTC. Protein sequence: CASSLLVCCGASYNEQFF. Full variable domain (remainder filled in from reference TRBV11-2 and TRBJ2-1): EAGVAQSPRYKIIEKRQSVAFWCNPISGHATLYWYQQILGQGPKLLIQFQNNGVVDDSQLPKDRFSAERLKGVDSTLKIQPAKLEDSAVYLCASSLLVCCGASYNEQFFGPGTRLTVL.